Following are 10 T cell receptor beta chains from one sample sequenced in a study of technical replicates of blood from several donors. TCRdb keeps only in-frame clones here, not all; method: immunoSEQ multiplex PCR. The sample shows tens of thousands of clones, 85% to 95% of them seen only once. Sequencing was carried out using T cells isolated from PBMCs. The source is a human donor in good health.

This clone was detected once. The CDR3 is CASSSRQDGSNSPLHF. The CDR3 nucleotides are TGTGCCAGCAGCTCCCGACAGGACGGATCAAATTCACCCCTCCACTTT. V gene TRBV7-9 combines with J gene TRBJ1-6, with D possibly being TRBD1 (6 bases). This CDR3 is 16 amino acids long. Per the germline V gene, CDR1 is SEHNR and CDR2 is FQNEAQ (reference sequence). V was pared by 4 bases and J by 7 bases, with 17 bases between.

This rearrangement joins TRBV11-3 to TRBJ2-5; 15 bases are a match to TRBD2. CDR1 SGHNT and CDR2 YENEEA come from the germline V gene. The CDR3 totals 15 residues. V dropped 5 bases and J dropped 4; count of bases not matched to a gene: 2. CDR3 loop: CASSQGLAGGETQYF. CDR3 sequence (DNA): TGTGCCAGCAGCCAGGGACTAGCGGGGGGAGAGACCCAGTACTTC. The full variable domain, completed using reference TRBV11-3 and TRBJ2-5, is EAGVVQSPRYKIIEKKQPVAFWCNPISGHNTLYWYLQNLGQGPELLIRYENEEAVDDSQLPKDRFSAERLKGVDSTLKIQPAELGDSAVYLCASSQGLAGGETQYFGPGTRLLVL.

This clone was picked up one time. The chain combines TRBV10-2 with TRBJ1-2; 8 bases line up with TRBD1. V was pared by 0 bases and J by 9 bases, with 9 bases of the junction left unmatched. Germline V lookup: CDR1 WSHSY, CDR2 SAAADI. The CDR3 has 15 residues. In nucleotides, the CDR3 is TGCGCCAGCAGTGAGTCACCGGACAGGGCAGGCAGCTACACCTTC. This encodes CASSESPDRAGSYTF.

V gene TRBV2 combines with J gene TRBJ2-7; TRBD2 agrees at 14 bases. Per the germline V gene, CDR1 is SNHLY and CDR2 is FYNNEI. The CDR3 spans 18 residues. Trimming at V came to 8 bases and at J to 4 bases, leaving 16 bases not matched to a gene. CDR3 DNA sequence: TGTGCCAGCCAAAGGACTAGCGGGAGGAACATTACTCCTTACGAGCAGTACTTC. Translated, it gives CASQRTSGRNITPYEQYF.

The rearrangement joins TRBV18 to TRBJ1-1, with 8 bases fitting TRBD1. Unmatched junction bases numbered 10, after V lost 6 bases and J lost 7 bases. The CDR3 has 14 amino acids. Germline V gene data show CDR1 as KGHSH and CDR2 as LQKENI. The CDR3 here is CASSPDRAAVEAFF. CDR3 DNA sequence: TGTGCCAGCTCCCCGGACAGGGCCGCAGTTGAAGCTTTCTTT.

The V call is TRBV19, the J call TRBJ1-2, with D possibly TRBD1 on 5 matching bases. The germline V gene encodes CDR1 LNHDA and CDR2 SQIVND (reference sequence). The CDR3 has 12 amino acids. V was cut by 3 bases and J by 6 bases, with 8 bases left in between. The DNA of the CDR3 is TGTGCCAGTAGTATCAGGGATGATGGCTACACCTTC. This translates into CASSIRDDGYTF.

The chain employs TRBV5-1 and TRBJ2-5, with D unclear. Germline-derived CDR1 and CDR2 are SGHRS and YFSETQ. V was trimmed by 5 bases and J by 1 base, leaving 9 bases between them. This CDR3 spans 13 amino acids. The CDR3 coding sequence is TGCGCCAGCAGAGCCTTTGGCCAAGAGACCCAGTACTTC. This translates into CASRAFGQETQYF.

The chain recombines TRBV11-3 with TRBJ2-7; TRBD1 is a possible D gene (5 bases). CDR3 length equals 14 residues. Germline loops: CDR1 SGHNT, CDR2 YENEEA. The germline V and J ends were trimmed by 3 bases and 4 bases, with 13 bases remaining between them. CDR3 loop: CASSFTGYSYEQYF. In DNA form, the CDR3 reads TGTGCCAGCAGCTTCACAGGTTACTCATACGAGCAGTACTTC.

CDR3 sequence reads: CAISRTSDLETQYF. The DNA for the CDR3 is TGTGCCATCAGTAGGACTAGCGATCTAGAGACCCAGTACTTC. The chain is built from TRBV10-3 and TRBJ2-5, with 9 bases identical to TRBD2. CDR1 is ENHRY, CDR2 SYGVKD, per germline. V shed 5 bases and J 4 bases; nucleotides not matched to a gene: 5. The CDR3 is made up of 14 amino acids.

This sequence joins TRBV4-1 and TRBJ2-7; possibly TRBD1 for D (5 bases). Germline loops: CDR1 MGHRA, CDR2 YSYEKL. V was pared by 0 bases and J by 7 bases, with 16 bases between. This CDR3 has 15 amino acids. The CDR3, as DNA: TGCGCCAGCAGCCAAGATAGGGGTAGGGGTGGAGAGCAGTACTTC. Its translation is CASSQDRGRGGEQYF.